This entry lists 29 T cell receptor beta chains sequenced from one sample in a study of blood T cell repertoires in COVID-19. Here immunoSEQ multiplex PCR was the method, and the copy in TCRdb shows in-frame clones only, minus some. The sample lists approximately 300,000 clones; 80% to 85% were seen once. Sequencing was performed on peripheral blood. The receptors come from an older person with COVID-19, enrolled during active disease.

In its sample, this clone was seen many times. The J gene is TRBJ1-6, the V gene TRBV7-2; D unclear. The CDR3 spans 16 residues. The V end was cut by 0 bases, the J end by 5 bases, with 11 bases between. CDR1 and CDR2 (germline): SGHTA, FQGNSA. The chain's CDR3 is CASSLAGMYNNSPLHF. As DNA, the CDR3 is TGTGCCAGCAGCTTAGCCGGGATGTATAATAATTCACCCCTCCACTTT.

This chain links TRBV18 with TRBJ1-2, with a tentative D call TRBD1 (6 bases). The CDR3 has 16 amino acids. In germline, CDR1 is KGHSH, CDR2 LQKENI. V lost 4 bases, J lost 6 bases, and 21 bases lay in between. CDR3 amino acids: CASSQSSRQDRDGYTF. The CDR3 DNA reads TGTGCCAGCTCACAATCATCCCGACAGGATCGAGATGGCTACACCTTC.

As regards this clone: A junction end diverges from the germline sequence, so it may reflect a read error. The chain links TRBV5-8 to TRBJ1-2, with D possibly matching TRBD1 (6 bases). The CDR3 consists of 9 residues. CDR1 and CDR2 from the germline V gene are SGHTS and YDEGEE. CDR3 in amino acids: CASSLDRAF. The CDR3 DNA sequence: TGTGCCAGCAGCTTGGACAGGGCCTTC.

This clone is a singleton in its sample. This chain joins TRBV11-2 and TRBJ1-6; no definite D call. The CDR3 is 13 amino acids. Germline-derived CDR1 and CDR2 are SGHAT and FQNNGV. V lost 5 bases, J lost 9 bases, and 11 bases lay in between. Here the CDR3 reads CASSPIEGSPLHF. The CDR3 DNA follows: TGTGCCAGCAGCCCAATAGAGGGTTCACCCCTCCACTTT.

CDR3 nucleotides: TGTGCCTGGAGTGGAGGCCCCTTAGGCGACGAGCAGTACTTC. Translating it yields CAWSGGPLGDEQYF. The V call is TRBV30, the J call TRBJ2-7, with D hard to call. The V end lost 1 base, the J end lost 5 bases, and 15 bases lay between the germline ends. This CDR3 has 14 amino acids. Germline CDR1 and CDR2: GTSNPN and SVGIG (reference sequence).

This clone has just a few counts. The CDR3 DNA reads as TGTGCCAGCACGGGACAGGGGGCTTGGGAGCAGTTCTTC. Translation gives CASTGQGAWEQFF. The chain uses TRBV6-5 and TRBJ2-1; 12 nucleotides agree with TRBD1. The CDR3 sequence is 13 residues long. J gave up 10 bases and V 7 bases, and 5 bases lay outside the gene matches. CDR1 and CDR2 from the germline V gene are MNHEY and SVGAGI.

This clone was counted once. This chain links TRBV27 with TRBJ2-1, with 9 bases aligning to TRBD1. The CDR3 has 14 amino acids. Trimming cost V 6 bases and J 2 bases; bases outside gene matches: 2. In germline, CDR1 is MNHEY, CDR2 SMNVEV (reference sequence). This chain's CDR3 is CASRRQGAYNEQFF. CDR3 nucleotides: TGTGCCAGCAGACGACAGGGGGCCTACAATGAGCAGTTCTTC.

The chain uses TRBV6-6 and TRBJ2-3; D not certain. The CDR3 spans 13 residues. Trimming shortened V by 2 bases and J by 9 bases, and 12 bases separated the two germline ends. The germline gives CDR1 MNHNY, CDR2 SVGAGI (reference sequence). The chain's CDR3 is CASSYEATRTQYF. CDR3 in DNA: TGTGCCAGCAGTTACGAGGCCACAAGGACGCAGTATTTT.

The rearrangement joins TRBV19 to TRBJ1-3; tentative D call: TRBD1 (6 bases). Per germline, CDR1 LNHDA and CDR2 SQIVND (reference sequence). Trimming cost V 5 bases and J 0 bases, with 17 bases left between them. The CDR3 sequence is 17 residues long. Written as DNA, the CDR3 is TGTGCCAGTAGTCAGCCGACGGGACAAAACTCTGGAAACACCATATATTTT. Protein: CASSQPTGQNSGNTIYF.

This clone came up once. The genes are TRBV6-6 and TRBJ1-5; weak D call: TRBD1 (5 bases). The length of the CDR3 is 13 residues. Germline V gene sequence: CDR1 MNHNY, CDR2 SVGAGI (reference sequence). V lost 2 bases and J lost 7, with 9 bases in between. The CDR3 DNA sequence: TGTGCCAGCAGTTACCAGGGTTGGCAGCCCCAGCATTTT. Encoded protein: CASSYQGWQPQHF.

This chain connects TRBV7-2 to TRBJ2-1, with 11 positions matching TRBD2. This CDR3 is 15 amino acids long. V gave up 0 bases and J gave up 9 bases; unmatched junction bases: 4. Germline loops: CDR1 SGHTA, CDR2 FQGNSA. CDR3 sequence reads: CASSLASGRVGEQFF. Written as DNA, the CDR3 is TGTGCCAGCAGCTTAGCTAGCGGGAGGGTAGGTGAGCAGTTCTTC. Variable domain in full (rest from reference TRBV7-2 and TRBJ2-1): GAGVSQSPSNKVTEKGKDVELRCDPISGHTALYWYRQSLGQGLEFLIYFQGNSAPDKSGLPSDRFSAERTGGSVSTLTIQRTQQEDSAVYLCASSLASGRVGEQFFGPGTRLTVL.

The V and J genes are TRBV5-5 and TRBJ2-3; 8 bases align to TRBD2. Germline V lookup: CDR1 SGHKS, CDR2 YYEKEE (reference sequence). The CDR3 is 18 amino acids. After removal of 0 bases from V and 3 bases from J, the junction contained 12 bases not matched to a gene. For the CDR3, the DNA is TGTGCCAGCAGCTTGGAAGGGTGGGTAGCGGGGAATACAGATACGCAGTATTTT. Translating gives CASSLEGWVAGNTDTQYF.

The rearrangement links TRBV7-2 to TRBJ1-2; weak D call: TRBD1 (6 bases). CDR3 length: 14 amino acids. Germline values: CDR1 SGHTA, CDR2 FQGNSA. V lost 4 bases, J lost 2 bases, and 11 bases lay in between. The CDR3 spells CASSSAGENYGYTF. Written as DNA, the CDR3 is TGTGCCAGCAGCTCCGCAGGGGAAAACTATGGCTACACCTTC.

The chain employs TRBV9 and TRBJ1-2; weak D call: TRBD1 (6 bases). The CDR3 consists of 15 residues. Trimming took off 1 base at V and 0 bases at J, with 10 bases between the two ends. Germline V lookup: CDR1 SGDLS, CDR2 YYNGEE. CDR3: CASSVRGAANYGYTF. CDR3 DNA: TGTGCCAGCAGCGTACGGGGGGCGGCTAACTATGGCTACACCTTC.

This chain uses TRBV2 with TRBJ1-3; D is perhaps TRBD1 (5 bases). The CDR3 has 13 amino acids. The V gene lost 6 bases and the J gene lost 7 bases, with 13 bases spanning the gap. Germline V CDR1 and CDR2: SNHLY, FYNNEI. CDR3 bases: TGTGCCAGCAGCGACGGACGGGGGAACACCATATATTTT. It encodes CASSDGRGNTIYF.

The chain uses TRBV6-5 and TRBJ2-2, with 8 nucleotides matching TRBD1. The CDR3 length is 16 residues. In germline, CDR1 is MNHEY, CDR2 SVGAGI. V was pared by 1 base and J by 4 bases, with 5 bases of the junction left unmatched. The CDR3 DNA reads as TGTGCCAGCAGTTACTTCGGACAGGGAAGCACCGGGGAGCTGTTTTTT. As protein: CASSYFGQGSTGELFF.

The chain joins TRBV28 to TRBJ1-5; D uncertain. Germline assignment: CDR1 MDHEN and CDR2 SYDVKM. Trimming pared 9 bases from V and 3 bases from J, leaving 9 bases between. CDR3 length equals 12 residues. The CDR3 protein is CASREPNQPQHF. CDR3 DNA sequence: TGTGCCAGTAGGGAGCCCAATCAGCCCCAGCATTTT.

V usage is TRBV12-5 and J usage is TRBJ2-2; TRBD1 matches at 10 bases. The germline V gene encodes CDR1 LGHNT and CDR2 FRNRAP. The CDR3 length is 19 residues. V lost 1 base to trimming and J lost 5 bases; unmatched junction nucleotides: 13. DNA of the CDR3: TGTGCTAGTGGTTTGGATTTTGCCCCGGGACAGGGGCGGACCGGGGAGCTGTTTTTT. Its translation: CASGLDFAPGQGRTGELFF.

The V and J genes are TRBV5-8 and TRBJ2-6; 10 positions match TRBD1. Germline CDR1 and CDR2: SGHTS and YDEGEE. V dropped 3 bases and J dropped 0; count of bases not matched to a gene: 3. The length of the CDR3 is 17 residues. CDR3 region: CASSSDRGASGANVLTF. CDR3 in DNA: TGTGCCAGCAGCTCGGACAGGGGGGCCTCTGGGGCCAACGTCCTGACTTTC.

This clone was detected once. The chain has TRBV27 and TRBJ1-2; no clear D gene. The CDR3 sequence is 14 residues long. V dropped 4 bases and J dropped 8 bases, with 17 bases sitting between them. The germline CDR1 and CDR2 sequences are MNHEY and SMNVEV (reference sequence). The chain's CDR3 is CASSSPRSGKGYTF. The CDR3 DNA reads TGTGCCAGCAGTTCCCCCCGTTCAGGAAAAGGCTACACCTTC.

This clone came up a few times. This chain uses TRBV27 with TRBJ1-1, with D maybe TRBD1 (6 bases). The germline gives CDR1 MNHEY, CDR2 SMNVEV (reference sequence). V was cut by 0 bases and J by 8 bases, with 7 bases left in between. The CDR3 length is 12 residues. Written as DNA, the CDR3 is TGTGCCAGCAGTTTATCCGGGACAGAAGCTTTCTTT. It translates to CASSLSGTEAFF.

CDR3 sequence (DNA): TGTGCCAGCAGTCCGAGGACTGAAGCTTTCTTT. Its protein is CASSPRTEAFF. The chain carries TRBV6-6 and TRBJ1-1; D call uncertain. Trimming stripped 5 bases from V and 5 bases from J, with 6 bases between. Germline CDR1 and CDR2: MNHNY and SVGAGI (reference sequence). This CDR3 contains 11 residues.

The chain employs TRBV11-2 and TRBJ1-6, with D perhaps TRBD1 (5 bases). The CDR3 runs to 15 residues. The germline V gene encodes CDR1 SGHAT and CDR2 FQNNGV. Trimming left V 8 bases short and J 3 bases short, with 14 bases between. CDR3 coding DNA: TGTGCCAGCTGTAGGGGAGGGGACTATAATTCACCCCTCCACTTT. This gives the protein CASCRGGDYNSPLHF.

The gene calls are TRBV6-5 and TRBJ1-5; D gene ambiguous. Trimming took 6 bases from V and 7 from J, leaving 16 bases between them. Germline assignment: CDR1 MNHEY and CDR2 SVGAGI. This CDR3 region has 14 residues. The CDR3 nucleotides are TGTGCCAGCAGCCCCGCGAGGGTCAAACAGCCCCAGCATTTT. Translating gives CASSPARVKQPQHF.

The genes are TRBV19 and TRBJ1-5; D unresolved. With 3 bases removed from V and 0 bases from J, the gap between germline ends came to 12 bases. CDR1 is LNHDA, CDR2 SQIVND, per germline (reference sequence). The CDR3 has 16 amino acids. CDR3 sequence reads: CASSIFPSVSNQPQHF. DNA of the CDR3: TGTGCCAGTAGTATTTTTCCGAGCGTTAGCAATCAGCCCCAGCATTTT.

The chain uses TRBV18 and TRBJ2-2, with 9 bases lining up with TRBD2. The CDR3 length is 14 residues. The trim removed 3 bases at V and 5 bases at J, leaving 1 base unmatched. Germline CDR1 reads KGHSH; CDR2 reads LQKENI. The CDR3 DNA reads TGTGCCAGCTCACCTAGCGGGAGAACCGGGGAGCTGTTTTTT. This codes for CASSPSGRTGELFF. The full variable domain, completed using reference TRBV18 and TRBJ2-2, is NAGVMQNPRHLVRRRGQEARLRCSPMKGHSHVYWYRQLPEEGLKFMVYLQKENIIDESGMPKERFSAEFPKEGPSILRIQQVVRGDSAAYFCASSPSGRTGELFFGEGSRLTVL.

This chain connects TRBV4-2 to TRBJ2-6, with TRBD1 matching over 7 bases. The germline CDR1 and CDR2 sequences are LGHNA and YNFKEQ. The CDR3 consists of 18 residues. J was trimmed by 0 bases and V by 3 bases; bases with no gene match: 8. CDR3 loop: CASSQYLTGVSGANVLTF. The CDR3 DNA reads TGTGCCAGCAGCCAGTACCTTACAGGGGTCTCTGGGGCCAACGTCCTGACTTTC.

As DNA, the CDR3 is TGCGCCAGCAGCTCACGGGGACAGGGGCAAGAGACCCAGTACTTC. As protein: CASSSRGQGQETQYF. The V call is TRBV5-1, the J call TRBJ2-5; the match to TRBD1 covers 10 bases. This CDR3 contains 15 residues. The trim removed 3 bases at V and 2 bases at J, leaving 4 bases unmatched. Germline CDR1 is SGHRS and CDR2 is YFSETQ.

This chain links TRBV5-1 with TRBJ1-2, with 10 positions matching TRBD1. CDR1 and CDR2 (germline): SGHRS, YFSETQ. This CDR3 region has 16 residues. V shed 2 bases and J 3 bases; nucleotides not matched to a gene: 7. CDR3: CASSLNTGTGDYGYTF. The CDR3 nucleotides are TGCGCCAGCAGCTTAAATACCGGGACAGGGGACTATGGCTACACCTTC.